What follows are 14 T cell receptor beta chains derived from one specimen sequenced in a study of spatial heterogeneity in lung cancer. TCRdb re-called the 5' RACE reads through MiXCR, storing one row per CDR3 protein. The table lists 110,000 or so distinct CDR3 sequences, less than 14% of them singletons. As for time point: blood at routine non-recurrence follow-up after resection. This specimen consisted of PBMCs, obtained at follow-up. The origin of the receptors is a female donor with early-stage non-small cell lung cancer.

This clonotype has only a few counts. The chain recombines TRBV6-5 with TRBJ2-3; 10 bases align to TRBD2. The J segment lost 2 bases and the V segment lost 3 bases, leaving 8 bases of the junction unmatched. The CDR3 is 17 residues long. Germline CDR1 and CDR2: MNHEY and SVGAGI. CDR3 coding DNA: TGTGCCAGCAGTTATTCCCTAGCGGGAGTAAACACAGATACGCAGTATTTT. Translated: CASSYSLAGVNTDTQYF.

This clonotype was detected many times. This chain's CDR3 is CSASMAPGQPQHF. As DNA, the CDR3 is TGCAGTGCTAGTATGGCACCGGGTCAGCCCCAGCATTTT. The V call is TRBV20-1, the J call TRBJ1-5; D ambiguous. The V and J ends lost 3 bases and 6 bases respectively, with 12 bases between them. This CDR3 is 13 amino acids long. The germline gives CDR1 DFQATT, CDR2 SNEGSKA (reference sequence).

The J gene is TRBJ2-1, the V gene TRBV19; D assignment may be TRBD1 or TRBD2 (5 bases each). The germline CDR1 and CDR2 sequences are LNHDA and SQIVND (reference sequence). The CDR3 is 14 residues long. The V end was cut by 4 bases, the J end by 4 bases, with 11 bases between. DNA of the CDR3: TGTGCCAGTAGTAAGGGACGACTATACAATGAGCAGTTCTTC. Residues: CASSKGRLYNEQFF. Supplemented by reference TRBV19 and TRBJ2-1, the full variable domain reads DGGITQSPKYLFRKEGQNVTLSCEQNLNHDAMYWYRQDPGQGLRLIYYSQIVNDFQKGDIAEGYSVSREKKESFPLTVTSAQKNPTAFYLCASSKGRLYNEQFFGPGTRLTVL.

This clonotype came up many times. The chain joins TRBV4-1 to TRBJ2-4; TRBD2 is a possible D gene (5 bases). The CDR3 consists of 16 residues. CDR1 and CDR2 (germline): MGHRA, YSYEKL. Trimming left V 0 bases short and J 0 bases short, with 9 bases between. The CDR3 sequence: CASSQDERLAKNIQYF. CDR3 sequence (DNA): TGCGCCAGCAGCCAAGATGAGCGGCTAGCCAAAAACATTCAGTACTTC.

The genes are TRBV3-1 and TRBJ2-2; 11 bases align to TRBD2. Germline trimming cut 3 bases from V and 0 bases from J; bases unmatched to any gene: 9. The CDR3 has 19 residues. CDR1 is LGHDT and CDR2 is YNNKEL in the germline V gene (reference sequence). CDR3 sequence: CASSHYGTSGYSNTGELFF. CDR3 DNA sequence: TGTGCCAGCAGCCATTACGGGACTAGCGGCTACTCGAACACCGGGGAGCTGTTTTTT. Variable domain in full (rest from reference TRBV3-1 and TRBJ2-2): DTAVSQTPKYLVTQMGNDKSIKCEQNLGHDTMYWYKQDSKKFLKIMFSYNNKELIINETVPNRFSPKSPDKAHLNLHINSLELGDSAVYFCASSHYGTSGYSNTGELFFGEGSRLTVL.

This clonotype was detected a few times. V is TRBV28 and J is TRBJ2-1, with 11 bases that match TRBD2. Germline CDR1 is MDHEN and CDR2 is SYDVKM. The CDR3 loop spans 15 amino acids. V lost 5 bases to trimming and J lost 8 bases; unmatched junction nucleotides: 8. The DNA of the CDR3 is TGTGCCAGCAGTCGACCGGGACTAGCGGTTGATGAGCAGTTCTTC. This encodes CASSRPGLAVDEQFF. Drawing the rest from reference TRBV28 and TRBJ2-1, the complete variable domain is DVKVTQSSRYLVKRTGEKVFLECVQDMDHENMFWYRQDPGLGLRLIYFSYDVKMKEKGDIPEGYSVSREKKERFSLILESASTNQTSMYLCASSRPGLAVDEQFFGPGTRLTVL.

This clonotype was observed a few times. The chain couples TRBV12-3 or TRBV12-4 to TRBJ1-6; tentative D call: TRBD1 (5 bases). The CDR3 extends over 13 amino acids. Trimming took off 4 bases at V and 10 bases at J, with 11 bases between the two ends. CDR3: CASSWDLRSPLHF. In DNA form, the CDR3 reads TGTGCCAGCAGTTGGGACCTCAGATCACCCCTCCACTTT.

The chain uses TRBV20-1 and TRBJ2-3; D ambiguous. The CDR3 loop spans 14 amino acids. Trimming cost V 5 bases and J 1 base, with 13 bases left between them. The germline V gene has CDR1 DFQATT and CDR2 SNEGSKA (reference sequence). The DNA for the CDR3 is TGCAGTGCTGGAAGTATCCTTCGCACAGATACGCAGTATTTT. It specifies CSAGSILRTDTQYF.

This clonotype was counted between two and nine times. This sequence joins TRBV5-1 and TRBJ2-1, with unresolved D. V was shortened by 1 base and J by 7 bases, with 12 bases between the two germline ends. The germline gives CDR1 SGHRS, CDR2 YFSETQ. This CDR3 spans 14 amino acids. CDR3 protein: CASSLLDGRNEQFF. The CDR3 DNA is TGCGCCAGCAGCTTGCTAGATGGGCGGAATGAGCAGTTCTTC.

This clonotype was found a few times. This chain connects TRBV29-1 to TRBJ1-1; no reliable D call. Germline V gene data show CDR1 as SQVTM and CDR2 as ANQGSEA. The V gene lost 4 bases and the J gene lost 6 bases, with 9 bases spanning the gap. The CDR3 extends over 11 amino acids. As DNA, the CDR3 is TGCAGCGTTGCCCCGGCTGCTGAAGCTTTCTTT. The encoded protein is CSVAPAAEAFF. Full variable domain (remainder filled in from reference TRBV29-1 and TRBJ1-1): SAVISQKPSRDICQRGTSLTIQCQVDSQVTMMFWYRQQPGQSLTLIATANQGSEATYESGFVIDKFPISRPNLTFSTLTVSNMSPEDSSIYLCSVAPAAEAFFGQGTRLTVV.

V is TRBV5-6 and J is TRBJ2-7, with D uncertain. Germline V gene sequence: CDR1 SGHDT, CDR2 YYEEEE. V was cut by 2 bases and J by 6 bases, with 18 bases left in between. The CDR3 consists of 15 residues. The CDR3 here is CASSFGPSFGREQYF. The CDR3 nucleotides read TGTGCCAGCAGCTTTGGCCCCTCCTTCGGACGCGAGCAGTACTTC.

J is TRBJ1-1 and V is TRBV29-1; D call uncertain. Trimming shortened V by 5 bases and J by 3 bases, and 7 bases separated the two germline ends. The CDR3 length is 11 residues. Germline CDR1 and CDR2: SQVTM and ANQGSEA. The CDR3 DNA sequence: TGCAGCGTTAGGAGGGACACTGAAGCTTTCTTT. Amino acids: CSVRRDTEAFF.

The V gene is TRBV5-1, the J gene TRBJ2-7; weak D call: TRBD1 (5 bases). Germline V gene data show CDR1 as SGHRS and CDR2 as YFSETQ. Trimming shortened V by 4 bases and J by 1 base, and 15 bases separated the two germline ends. There are 15 residues in the CDR3. CDR3 sequence: CASSRGGARSYEQYF. Here the CDR3 DNA reads TGCGCCAGCAGCCGTGGTGGGGCTAGATCCTACGAGCAGTACTTC.

This clonotype was observed a handful of times. The chain has TRBV28 and TRBJ1-5, with D possibly being TRBD1 (5 bases). The CDR3 is 15 amino acids. Germline V gene sequence: CDR1 MDHEN, CDR2 SYDVKM. The ends were cut back, 4 bases at V and 5 bases at J, with 15 bases in the middle. This CDR3 is CASSSASSGDQPQHF. The CDR3 coding sequence is TGTGCCAGCAGTTCCGCGAGTTCGGGGGATCAGCCCCAGCATTTT.